These T cell receptor beta chains were read from a single sample in a study of blood T cell repertoires in COVID-19. Using immunoSEQ multiplex PCR, the repertoire was profiled, and TCRdb retains in-frame clones only, with some absent. The repertoire includes about 150,000 clones, around nine tenths of them detected once, and around 3.2% sits in the top ten. The sequencing input was peripheral blood. These receptors all stem from a man in his fifties or sixties with active or convalescent COVID-19. Each CDR3 is given with its conserved first and last residue. Fields, in order: D gene, clone size, V gene, J gene, CDR3 protein, CDR3 DNA. D genes are given only for firm matches. Only some rows state a clone size, as once, few, many or a class for expanded clones.

D: TRBD2; size: NA; V: TRBV7-3; J: TRBJ2-3; CDR3: CASSLTGAGIDTQYF; DNA: TGTGCCAGCAGCTTAACCGGAGCGGGGATAGATACGCAGTATTTT
D: TRBD1; size: NA; V: TRBV6-5; J: TRBJ2-7; CDR3: CASRLTGVPAYEQYF; DNA: TGTGCCAGCAGATTGACAGGGGTGCCTGCCTACGAGCAGTACTTC
D: TRBD2; size: few; V: TRBV5-1; J: TRBJ2-7; CDR3: CASSLGVAGGPEEQYF; DNA: TGCGCCAGCAGCTTGGGAGTAGCGGGAGGGCCAGAAGAGCAGTACTTC
D: TRBD1; size: NA; V: TRBV2; J: TRBJ2-4; CDR3: CASSERGSGTGSVAKNIQYF; DNA: TGTGCCAGCAGTGAACGGGGGAGCGGGACAGGGTCGGTAGCCAAAAACATTCAGTACTTC
D: TRBD2; size: NA; V: TRBV9; J: TRBJ2-5; CDR3: CASSISGGALGETQYF; DNA: TGTGCCAGCAGCATCAGCGGGGGGGCCCTCGGGGAGACCCAGTACTTC
D: NA; size: NA; V: TRBV7-2; J: TRBJ2-2; CDR3: CASSLVAGWQGSTGELFF; DNA: TGTGCCAGCAGCTTAGTCGCAGGGTGGCAGGGGAGCACCGGGGAGCTGTTTTTT
D: TRBD2; size: NA; V: TRBV3-1/TRBV3-2; J: TRBJ2-7; CDR3: CASSQDLGTSDTYEQYF; DNA: TGTGCCAGCAGCCAAGATTTAGGGACTAGCGACACCTACGAGCAGTACTTC
D: NA; size: NA; V: TRBV10-3; J: TRBJ2-2; CDR3: CAISEEPLNTGELFF; DNA: TGTGCCATCAGTGAGGAACCTCTAAACACCGGGGAGCTGTTTTTT
D: TRBD1; size: NA; V: TRBV3-1/TRBV3-2; J: TRBJ2-1; CDR3: CASSNRDRGGGEQFF; DNA: TGTGCCAGCAGCAACCGGGACAGGGGGGGAGGTGAGCAGTTCTTC
D: NA; size: NA; V: TRBV6-1; J: TRBJ2-5; CDR3: CASLLGWGETQYF; DNA: TGTGCCAGCCTATTAGGATGGGGCGAGACCCAGTACTTC
D: NA; size: NA; V: TRBV3-1/TRBV3-2; J: TRBJ1-3; CDR3: CASSQDHPGTGNTIYF; DNA: TGTGCCAGCAGCCAAGACCACCCCGGGACTGGAAACACCATATATTTT
D: TRBD2; size: NA; V: TRBV4-2; J: TRBJ2-3; CDR3: CASSQVGRGIDTDTQYF; DNA: TGTGCCAGCAGCCAAGTCGGGCGGGGGATAGACACAGATACGCAGTATTTT
D: TRBD2; size: once; V: TRBV11-3; J: TRBJ2-3; CDR3: CASSSPTTSGGTDTQYF; DNA: TGTGCCAGCAGCTCCCCTACGACTAGCGGAGGCACAGATACGCAGTATTTT
D: NA; size: NA; V: TRBV12-2; J: TRBJ1-1; CDR3: CASRLGLGSLVSTEAFF; DNA: TGTGCAAGTCGCTTAGGTCTAGGGAGTCTAGTGTCCACTGAAGCTTTCTTT
D: NA; size: NA; V: TRBV6-5; J: TRBJ1-2; CDR3: CASRTERVGYGYTF; DNA: TGTGCCAGCAGGACGGAGAGAGTGGGCTATGGCTACACCTTC
D: NA; size: NA; V: TRBV4-3; J: TRBJ2-5; CDR3: CASSQTGGPFQETQYF; DNA: TGCGCCAGCAGCCAAACCGGGGGGCCTTTCCAAGAGACCCAGTACTTC
D: TRBD2; size: NA; V: TRBV4-2; J: TRBJ2-3; CDR3: CASSQDPVGLAGGADTQYF; DNA: TGTGCCAGCAGCCAAGACCCCGTGGGACTAGCGGGGGGGGCAGATACGCAGTATTTT
D: TRBD1; size: NA; V: TRBV27; J: TRBJ1-5; CDR3: CASRSGGGFNQPQHF; DNA: TGTGCCAGTCGCTCCGGAGGGGGCTTCAATCAGCCCCAGCATTTT
D: TRBD2; size: once; V: TRBV18; J: TRBJ2-7; CDR3: CASSLGTSGYEQYF; DNA: TGTGCCAGCTCACTGGGGACTAGCGGTTACGAGCAGTACTTC
D: TRBD1; size: NA; V: TRBV15; J: TRBJ2-1; CDR3: CATSRGTGARSYNEQFF; DNA: TGTGCCACCAGCAGGGGGACAGGGGCCCGCTCCTACAATGAGCAGTTCTTC